The 30 T cell receptor beta chains in this list originate from one sample, sequenced in a study of pediatric ulcerative colitis (dated by TCRdb to the late 2010s). The method behind the library was the immunoSEQ multiplex PCR assay. TCRdb took this table from immuneACCESS and kept in-frame rearrangements with V and J called. Such tables lack part of the clones; where checked against another copy, unresolved V genes explain under half of the gap, and the rest is unexplained. This sample lists 5,000 or so clones; roughly 86% were detected once. Jointly, the top ten make up about 2% of the sample. Sequencing was performed on blood. Receptors were obtained from a girl between 10 and 17 years old who was a control in a study of pediatric ulcerative colitis.

This chain connects TRBV19 to TRBJ1-2, with D perhaps matching TRBD1 (6 bases). Trimming removed 6 bases at V and 8 bases at J, with 22 bases between. Germline-derived CDR1 and CDR2 are LNHDA and SQIVND (reference sequence). The CDR3 spans 15 residues. Here the CDR3 reads CASSPGGLLRGGYTF. The CDR3 DNA sequence: TGTGCCAGTAGCCCCGGGGGGCTATTAAGGGGAGGCTACACCTTC. Full variable domain (rest looked up from reference TRBV19 and TRBJ1-2): DGGITQSPKYLFRKEGQNVTLSCEQNLNHDAMYWYRQDPGQGLRLIYYSQIVNDFQKGDIAEGYSVSREKKESFPLTVTSAQKNPTAFYLCASSPGGLLRGGYTFGSGTRLTVV.

This clone was recorded only once. The rearrangement links TRBV28 to TRBJ2-7; 9 positions match TRBD1. Per germline, CDR1 MDHEN and CDR2 SYDVKM. This CDR3 contains 15 residues. V was clipped by 4 bases and J by 5 bases; unmatched bases: 9. The CDR3 protein is CASSSRGQGVDEQYF. As DNA, the CDR3 is TGTGCCAGCAGTTCTAGGGGACAGGGAGTCGACGAGCAGTACTTC.

This chain joins TRBV19 and TRBJ1-1, with D perhaps matching TRBD1 (6 bases). The CDR3 contains 14 residues. The V gene's germline CDR1 is LNHDA and CDR2 SQIVND (reference sequence). The V and J ends lost 5 bases and 1 base respectively, with 11 bases between them. The CDR3 loop reads CASSGGHRNTEAFF. The CDR3, as DNA: TGTGCCAGTAGTGGGGGACATCGGAACACTGAAGCTTTCTTT.

The sample holds one count of this clone. This chain connects TRBV13 to TRBJ1-2; D may be TRBD1 (6 bases). The length of the CDR3 is 15 residues. Germline CDR1 and CDR2: PRHDT and FYEKMQ (reference sequence). Trimming left V 5 bases short and J 5 bases short, with 18 bases between. This CDR3 is CASSIGQPSGYGYTF. CDR3 in DNA: TGTGCCAGCAGCATCGGACAGCCTTCTGGGTATGGCTACACCTTC. Full variable domain (rest looked up from reference TRBV13 and TRBJ1-2): AAGVIQSPRHLIKEKRETATLKCYPIPRHDTVYWYQQGPGQDPQFLISFYEKMQSDKGSIPDRFSAQQFSDYHSELNMSSLELGDSALYFCASSIGQPSGYGYTFGSGTRLTVV.

The V gene is TRBV7-2, the J gene TRBJ2-7, with 9 nucleotides matching TRBD1. J was trimmed by 3 bases and V by 3 bases; bases with no gene match: 6. CDR1 SGHTA and CDR2 FQGNSA come from the germline V gene. This CDR3 is 15 amino acids long. The CDR3 spells CASSFDPGQGYEQYF. The CDR3 nucleotides are TGTGCCAGCAGCTTTGACCCGGGACAGGGCTACGAGCAGTACTTC.

V gene TRBV19 combines with J gene TRBJ2-2, with TRBD1 matching 7 bases. The CDR3 contains 14 residues. In germline, CDR1 is LNHDA, CDR2 SQIVND (reference sequence). The V gene end was trimmed by 5 bases and the J gene end by 8 bases; junction bases not matched to a gene: 8. CDR3 protein: CASSVGQIAGELFF. In nucleotides, the CDR3 is TGTGCCAGTAGTGTGGGACAGATCGCAGGGGAGCTGTTTTTT.

This sequence joins TRBV11-2 and TRBJ2-7; 8 bases are shared with TRBD2. The junction had 3 bases not matched to a gene; V was cut back by 5 bases and J by 6 bases. Looked up from germline, CDR1 is SGHAT and CDR2 is FQNNGV. The CDR3 consists of 12 residues. The CDR3 region has the DNA TGTGCCAGCAGCAAACTAGCGGTCGAGCAGTACTTC. Translated, it gives CASSKLAVEQYF.

This clone was counted a few times. V usage is TRBV4-1 and J usage is TRBJ2-7; 8 bases line up with TRBD1. This CDR3 contains 14 residues. Germline V gives CDR1 MGHRA, CDR2 YSYEKL. The V gene end was trimmed by 5 bases and the J gene end by 3 bases; junction bases not matched to a gene: 6. The CDR3 spells CASSTGQANYEQYF. The CDR3 nucleotides read TGCGCCAGCAGCACGGGACAGGCGAACTACGAGCAGTACTTC.

J is TRBJ2-4 and V is TRBV6-5; no reliable D call. Looked up from germline, CDR1 is MNHEY and CDR2 is SVGAGI. The CDR3 sequence is 13 residues long. CDR3 bases: TGTGCAGCCACCTGGGCGGCCAAAAACATTCAGTACTTC. Its protein product is CAATWAAKNIQYF.

The rearrangement links TRBV7-2 to TRBJ2-1; 7 positions match TRBD1. This CDR3 comprises 16 residues. The germline V gene has CDR1 SGHTA and CDR2 FQGNSA. V lost 5 bases to trimming and J lost 7 bases; unmatched junction nucleotides: 14. The CDR3 coding sequence is TGTGCCAGCAGCACCCGAGAGGGGGCTAATGGGAATGAGCAGTTCTTC. Translated: CASSTREGANGNEQFF.

The chain couples TRBV28 to TRBJ2-1; D may be TRBD2 (5 bases). CDR3 length: 13 amino acids. Germline V lookup: CDR1 MDHEN, CDR2 SYDVKM. Trimming shortened V by 2 bases and J by 12 bases, and 14 bases separated the two germline ends. CDR3 loop: CASSLKGGRWQFF. The CDR3 coding sequence is TGTGCCAGCAGTTTAAAGGGCGGGCGATGGCAGTTCTTC.

The CDR3 is CASSPPGVRSYEQYF. As DNA, the CDR3 is TGCGCCAGCAGCCCGCCGGGAGTGAGATCCTACGAGCAGTACTTC. The chain uses TRBV4-1 and TRBJ2-7; D might be TRBD2 (6 bases). Per the germline V gene, CDR1 is MGHRA and CDR2 is YSYEKL. This CDR3 has 15 amino acids. The ends were cut back, 4 bases at V and 1 base at J, with 14 bases in the middle.

The gene calls are TRBV5-1 and TRBJ2-2; tentative D call: TRBD1 (5 bases). CDR1 SGHRS and CDR2 YFSETQ come from the germline V gene. Trimming shortened V by 4 bases and J by 7 bases, and 17 bases separated the two germline ends. The CDR3 extends over 15 amino acids. The chain's CDR3 is CASSDGAADVGELFF. Here the CDR3 DNA reads TGCGCCAGCAGCGATGGGGCCGCCGATGTCGGGGAGCTGTTTTTT.

The chain uses TRBV19 and TRBJ1-5; a possible D gene is TRBD1 (5 bases). The length of the CDR3 is 14 residues. The germline V gene has CDR1 LNHDA and CDR2 SQIVND (reference sequence). The V end was cut by 4 bases, the J end by 0 bases, with 7 bases between. The CDR3 sequence is CASSTQDSNQPQHF. Here the CDR3 DNA reads TGTGCCAGTAGTACACAGGATAGCAATCAGCCCCAGCATTTT. Filled out from reference TRBV19 and TRBJ1-5, the complete variable domain reads DGGITQSPKYLFRKEGQNVTLSCEQNLNHDAMYWYRQDPGQGLRLIYYSQIVNDFQKGDIAEGYSVSREKKESFPLTVTSAQKNPTAFYLCASSTQDSNQPQHFGDGTRLSIL.

Here the CDR3 DNA reads TGCGCCAGCAGCTCGCAGGAGTGGAATGAGCAGTTCTTC. It yields the protein CASSSQEWNEQFF. The rearrangement uses TRBV10-1 and TRBJ2-1; D gene uncertain. The ends were cut back, 6 bases at V and 7 bases at J, with 13 bases in the middle. In germline, CDR1 is WNHNN, CDR2 SYGVQD (reference sequence). The CDR3 is made up of 13 amino acids.

The V and J genes are TRBV7-9 and TRBJ2-7; D tentatively fits TRBD1 or TRBD2 (5 bases each). Trimming shortened V by 1 base and J by 4 bases, and 23 bases separated the two germline ends. Germline assignment: CDR1 SEHNR and CDR2 FQNEAQ (reference sequence). This CDR3 contains 18 residues. CDR3 sequence: CASSLVGRDGVLRYEQYF. Here the CDR3 DNA reads TGTGCCAGCAGCTTAGTAGGCAGGGACGGCGTACTCCGGTACGAGCAGTACTTC.

V gene TRBV2 combines with J gene TRBJ2-7, with TRBD1 matching over 9 bases. There are 14 residues in the CDR3. V trimming: 3 bases; J trimming: 2 bases; junction bases outside the gene matches: 2. Germline-derived CDR1 and CDR2 are SNHLY and FYNNEI. The CDR3 is CASSEGTGTYEQYF. The CDR3 bases are TGTGCCAGCAGTGAGGGGACAGGGACCTACGAGCAGTACTTC.

V usage is TRBV6-6 and J usage is TRBJ2-7, with a tentative D call TRBD2 (6 bases). In germline, CDR1 is MNHNY, CDR2 SVGAGI (reference sequence). The CDR3 runs to 13 residues. Trimming took 5 bases from V and 3 from J, leaving 11 bases between them. This CDR3 is CASSPSGDYEQYF. The CDR3 nucleotides read TGTGCCAGCAGTCCCTCGGGAGACTACGAGCAGTACTTC.

The chain couples TRBV11-3 to TRBJ1-1; 7 bases match TRBD1. This CDR3 comprises 14 residues. CDR1 and CDR2 (germline): SGHNT, YENEEA. The V and J ends lost 5 bases and 1 base, in that order; junction bases with no gene match: 4. CDR3 sequence: CASSRDRKNTEAFF. Here the CDR3 DNA reads TGTGCCAGCAGCCGGGACAGAAAGAACACTGAAGCTTTCTTT.

V gene TRBV10-3 combines with J gene TRBJ2-7; D is unclear. This CDR3 is built from 13 residues. The V end lost 7 bases, the J end lost 4 bases, and 14 bases lay between the germline ends. Germline V lookup: CDR1 ENHRY, CDR2 SYGVKD. The CDR3 nucleotides read TGTGCCATCACGACGGAACCCAGGTACGAGCAGTACTTC. Its protein product is CAITTEPRYEQYF.

V usage is TRBV5-1 and J usage is TRBJ1-4; possible D gene TRBD1, 5 bases. The length of the CDR3 is 14 residues. CDR1 SGHRS and CDR2 YFSETQ come from the germline V gene. V dropped 0 bases and J dropped 8 bases, with 11 bases sitting between them. The CDR3 nucleotides are TGCGCCAGCAGCTTGGACGGGGCACGGGAAAAACTGTTTTTT. This codes for CASSLDGAREKLFF.

V is TRBV9 and J is TRBJ2-3; D remains unclear. The CDR3 is 15 residues long. The V end was cut by 0 bases, the J end by 2 bases, with 10 bases between. CDR1 and CDR2 (germline): SGDLS, YYNGEE. The CDR3 protein is CASSVVPQNTDTQYF. The CDR3 region has the DNA TGTGCCAGCAGCGTAGTGCCTCAAAACACAGATACGCAGTATTTT.

V is TRBV27 and J is TRBJ2-7; 13 nucleotides align to TRBD2. Losses at the gene ends were 6 bases for V and 4 bases for J; bases not matched to a gene: 0. This CDR3 spans 13 amino acids. Germline CDR1 is MNHEY and CDR2 is SMNVEV (reference sequence). For the CDR3, the DNA is TGTGCCAGCAGGACTAGCGGGAGGTACGAGCAGTACTTC. Translated, it gives CASRTSGRYEQYF.

The chain couples TRBV5-1 to TRBJ1-5; D is undetermined. The CDR3 is 15 amino acids. Trimming removed 2 bases at V and 4 bases at J, with 13 bases between. The germline V gene encodes CDR1 SGHRS and CDR2 YFSETQ. The CDR3 is CASSLSSPPNQPQHF. CDR3 nucleotides: TGCGCCAGCAGCTTAAGCAGCCCTCCTAATCAGCCCCAGCATTTT.

V usage is TRBV7-6 and J usage is TRBJ2-2; 9 bases are shared with TRBD1. This CDR3 spans 17 amino acids. With V trimmed by 5 bases and J by 1 base, 8 bases remained unmatched. Germline values: CDR1 SGHVS, CDR2 FNYEAQ. CDR3 sequence reads: CASSHSGTGKNTGELFF. As DNA, the CDR3 is TGTGCCAGCAGCCACTCCGGGACAGGGAAGAACACCGGGGAGCTGTTTTTT.

J is TRBJ2-3 and V is TRBV28; a weak D match, TRBD2 (6 bases). The CDR3 runs 15 residues. The V and J ends lost 4 bases and 2 bases respectively, with 13 bases between them. Germline CDR1 is MDHEN and CDR2 is SYDVKM. As DNA, the CDR3 is TGTGCCAGCAGTTCCGGGACTTATCCCACAGATACGCAGTATTTT. Translating gives CASSSGTYPTDTQYF.

This chain connects TRBV7-8 to TRBJ2-2, with 10 nucleotides matching TRBD2. Looked up from germline, CDR1 is SGHVS and CDR2 is FQNEAQ. Losses at the gene ends were 1 base for V and 6 bases for J; bases not matched to a gene: 5. The CDR3 loop spans 16 amino acids. CDR3 in DNA: TGTGCCAGCAGCTTAGGGCTAGCGGGAGTCGCCGGGGAGCTGTTTTTT. As protein: CASSLGLAGVAGELFF.

The chain uses TRBV28 and TRBJ1-1, with a possible D match to TRBD1 (5 bases). The germline CDR1 and CDR2 sequences are MDHEN and SYDVKM. The CDR3 length is 12 residues. V lost 5 bases and J lost 10, with 14 bases in between. The CDR3 loop is CASSPTVGGAFF. CDR3 DNA sequence: TGTGCCAGCAGTCCGACTGTCGGGGGAGCTTTCTTT.

The chain joins TRBV28 to TRBJ2-7; D is ambiguous. Germline V gives CDR1 MDHEN, CDR2 SYDVKM. V lost 5 bases to trimming and J lost 7 bases, with 15 bases between them. The CDR3 loop spans 13 amino acids. CDR3 sequence (DNA): TGTGCCAGCAGTCCCCTACCCACGGTTGAGCAGTACTTC. Translation gives CASSPLPTVEQYF.

V usage is TRBV19 and J usage is TRBJ1-5; D perhaps matches TRBD1 (6 bases). V lost 6 bases to trimming and J lost 5 bases, with 11 bases between them. Germline V gene lookup returns CDR1 LNHDA and CDR2 SQIVND (reference sequence). This CDR3 contains 13 residues. The CDR3 DNA sequence: TGTGCCAGTAGCCGGGACAACTATCAGCCCCAGCATTTT. This encodes CASSRDNYQPQHF.